This TCR beta chain derives from a study of CD8+ T cells in alopecia areata. The CDR3 extends over 11 amino acids. The germline gives CDR1 GTSNPN, CDR2 SVGIG (reference sequence). V gave up 4 bases and J gave up 0 bases, with 3 bases separating them. Extraction of RNA preceded its reverse transcription into cDNA, which served as the sequencing template. Here immunoSEQ multiplex PCR was the method, and the copy in TCRdb shows in-frame clones only, minus some. The sample lists tens of thousands of clones, approximately 70% occurring once. The treatment was: oral pan-JAK inhibitor, 5-10 mg twice daily. Researchers took lesional scalp punch biopsies and peripheral blood from people who were alopecia areata patients.

This sequence was found in a human donor with alopecia areata. The chain combines TRBV30 with TRBJ1-2, with D unresolved. Sequenced here: CD8+ T cells sorted from blood, sampled at week 24, from a patient treated with tofacitinib. Written as DNA, the CDR3 is TGTGCCTGGACGGCTAACTATGGCTACACCTTC. Protein product: CAWTANYGYTF.